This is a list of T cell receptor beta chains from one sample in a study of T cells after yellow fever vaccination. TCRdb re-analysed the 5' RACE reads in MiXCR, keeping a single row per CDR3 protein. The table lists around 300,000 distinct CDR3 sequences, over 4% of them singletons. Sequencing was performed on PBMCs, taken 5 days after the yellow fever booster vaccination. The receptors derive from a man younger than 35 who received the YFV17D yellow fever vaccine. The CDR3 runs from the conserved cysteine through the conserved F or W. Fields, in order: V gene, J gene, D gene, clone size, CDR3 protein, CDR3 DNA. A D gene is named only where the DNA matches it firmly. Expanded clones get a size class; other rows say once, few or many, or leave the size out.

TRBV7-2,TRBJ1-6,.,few,CASRSDGSPLHF,TGTGCCAGCAGGTCGGACGGCTCACCCCTCCACTTT
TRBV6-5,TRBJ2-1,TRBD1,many,CASSSDRGLEQFF,TGTGCCAGCAGTTCCGACAGGGGGCTTGAGCAGTTCTTC
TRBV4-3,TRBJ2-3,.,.,CASSQDRHHTQYF,TGCGCCAGCAGCCAAGATCGTCACCATACGCAGTATTTT
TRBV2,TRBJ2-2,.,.,CATKYTAGELFF,TGTGCCACCAAGTATACGGCCGGGGAGCTGTTTTTT
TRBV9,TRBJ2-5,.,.,CASSVNSEETQYF,TGTGCCAGCAGCGTAAATAGCGAAGAGACCCAGTACTTC
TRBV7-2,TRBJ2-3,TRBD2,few,CASSFLAGGGTDTQYF,TGTGCCAGCAGCTTCCTAGCGGGGGGTGGGACAGATACGCAGTATTTT
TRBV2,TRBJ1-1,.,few,CASSAQGSGGNTEAFF,TGTGCCAGCAGCGCTCAAGGGTCGGGGGGGAACACTGAAGCTTTCTTT
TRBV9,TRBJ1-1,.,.,CASSVDRGLRGAEAFF,TGTGCCAGCAGCGTAGACCGGGGGCTCCGGGGCGCTGAAGCTTTCTTT
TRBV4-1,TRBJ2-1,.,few,CASSQDSLLGNEQFF,TGCGCCAGCAGCCAAGACAGTCTTTTGGGAAATGAGCAGTTCTTC
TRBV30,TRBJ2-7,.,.,CAWTPGTYEQYF,TGTGCCTGGACCCCCGGGACCTACGAGCAGTACTTC
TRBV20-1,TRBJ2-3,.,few,CSAREPPIDTQYF,TGCAGTGCTAGAGAACCCCCCATCGATACGCAGTATTTT
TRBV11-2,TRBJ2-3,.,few,CASSFGSADTQYF,TGTGCCAGCAGCTTCGGTTCGGCAGATACGCAGTATTTT
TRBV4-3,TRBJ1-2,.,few,CASSQGPNYGYTF,TGCGCCAGCAGCCAGGGGCCGAACTATGGCTACACCTTC
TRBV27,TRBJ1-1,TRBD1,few,CASSRLRTGEAFF,TGTGCCAGCAGTCGCTTGCGGACAGGTGAAGCTTTCTTT
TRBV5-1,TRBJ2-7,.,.,CASSLWTNYEQYF,TGCGCCAGCAGCTTGTGGACAAACTACGAGCAGTACTTC
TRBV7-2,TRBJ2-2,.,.,CASSPTGQTNTGELFF,TGTGCCAGCAGCCCCACCGGACAAACGAACACCGGGGAGCTGTTTTTT
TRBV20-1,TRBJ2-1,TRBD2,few,CSARDLLAGTEQFF,TGCAGTGCTAGAGATCTACTAGCGGGAACTGAGCAGTTCTTC
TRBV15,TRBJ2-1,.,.,CATSRQGGEGNEQFF,TGTGCCACCAGCAGGCAGGGGGGGGAAGGCAATGAGCAGTTCTTC
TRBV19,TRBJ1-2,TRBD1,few,CASAMGTGELFYGYTF,TGTGCCAGTGCCATGGGGACAGGGGAATTGTTCTATGGCTACACCTTC
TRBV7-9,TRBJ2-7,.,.,CASHSGHTASYEQYF,TGTGCCAGCCACTCGGGGCATACAGCTTCCTACGAGCAGTACTTC
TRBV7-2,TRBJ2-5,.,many,CASSPQSVTETQYF,TGTGCCAGCAGCCCACAGTCGGTTACAGAGACCCAGTACTTC
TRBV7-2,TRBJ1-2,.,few,CASRVNRQDGYTF,TGTGCCAGCAGGGTCAATCGACAGGATGGCTACACCTTC
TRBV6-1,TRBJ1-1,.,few,CASREYTEAFF,TGTGCCAGCCGAGAGTACACTGAAGCTTTCTTT
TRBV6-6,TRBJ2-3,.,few,CASRGGSTDTQYF,TGTGCCAGCAGAGGCGGAAGCACAGATACGCAGTATTTT
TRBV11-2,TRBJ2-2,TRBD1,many,CASSQGANTGELFF,TGTGCCAGCAGCCAGGGGGCGAACACCGGGGAGCTGTTTTTT
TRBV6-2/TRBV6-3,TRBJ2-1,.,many,CASRRSNNEQFF,TGTGCCAGCCGGCGCAGTAACAATGAGCAGTTCTTC
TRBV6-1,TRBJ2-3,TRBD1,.,CASITGTGGYTQYF,TGTGCCAGCATTACCGGGACAGGGGGCTATACGCAGTATTTT
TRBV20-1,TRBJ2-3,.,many,CSVARQGTDTQYF,TGCAGTGTCGCGAGACAGGGCACAGATACGCAGTATTTT
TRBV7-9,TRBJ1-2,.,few,CAGSLDGGLSGYTF,TGTGCCGGCAGCTTAGATGGCGGTTTAAGTGGCTACACCTTC
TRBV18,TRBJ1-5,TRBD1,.,CASSRGQVGHQPQHF,TGTGCCAGCTCACGCGGACAGGTTGGCCATCAGCCCCAGCATTTT